This T cell receptor beta chain was captured in a study of cytomegalovirus exposure and HLA in healthy donors. Study overall: Among the 350 to 400 donors who were genotyped, 81% fell in the genetic ancestry cluster that is associated with self-reported Caucasian donors.

This clone was seen a single time. Its matching antigen is unknown. Study-wide points: TCR beta chains numbering approximately 150 were designated cytomegalovirus-associated.

Both 60 Vbeta primers and 13 Jbeta primers went into the PCR. Repertoires were generated with immunoSEQ multiplex PCR, while TCRdb's copy carries only in-frame clones and drops some. The data contain approximately 97,000 clones, approximately 80% of them singletons. This CDR3 comprises 16 residues. CDR1 and CDR2 (germline): LGHNA, YSLEER. The receptor was derived from a woman aged 70 to 79 in good health and CMV-seropositive. The sample consisted of PBMCs. This chain links TRBV4-3 with TRBJ2-5; 10 bases align to TRBD1. The end of the DNA aligns better with TRBJ2-7, so the J call may be wrong. The DNA for the CDR3 is TGCGCCAGCAGCCAAGATCCGGGACAGGGGCAATCCGAGCAGTACTTC. Protein: CASSQDPGQGQSEQYF.